Listed below are T cell receptor beta chains from one sample, sequenced in a study of blood T cell repertoires in COVID-19. Profiling relied on immunoSEQ multiplex PCR, and the TCRdb table lists in-frame clones only, not all of them. The table has about 190,000 clones, roughly 89% seen once. The sample was peripheral blood. These receptors were obtained from a man aged 35 to 55 with acute or convalescent COVID-19. The CDR3 runs from the conserved cysteine through the conserved F or W. D genes are given only for firm matches. For some rows the clone size is stated as once, few or many, or as a class when expanded; others skip it.

d_gene: TRBD2
abundance: -
j_gene: TRBJ2-1
v_gene: TRBV27
CDR3aa: CASSLRASGVYEQFF
CDR3nt: TGTGCCAGCAGTTTAAGGGCTAGCGGGGTATATGAGCAGTTCTTC

d_gene: -
abundance: once
j_gene: TRBJ1-2
v_gene: TRBV6-2/TRBV6-3
CDR3aa: CASSYLVPKGYTF
CDR3nt: TGTGCCAGCAGTTATCTGGTCCCTAAGGGCTACACCTTC

d_gene: -
abundance: -
j_gene: TRBJ2-1
v_gene: TRBV5-4
CDR3aa: CASSLVSVSLEQFF
CDR3nt: TGTGCCAGCAGCTTGGTATCGGTGTCCCTTGAGCAGTTCTTC

d_gene: TRBD2
abundance: -
j_gene: TRBJ2-2
v_gene: TRBV4-1
CDR3aa: CASSQGGLAGIGELFF
CDR3nt: TGCGCCAGCAGCCAAGGGGGACTAGCGGGTATCGGGGAGCTGTTTTTT

d_gene: TRBD1
abundance: few
j_gene: TRBJ1-4
v_gene: TRBV30
CDR3aa: CAWSDGDRGTDNEKLFF
CDR3nt: TGTGCCTGGAGTGACGGGGACAGAGGGACGGATAATGAAAAACTGTTTTTT

d_gene: TRBD1
abundance: -
j_gene: TRBJ1-2
v_gene: TRBV19
CDR3aa: CASSASRGPANCGYTF
CDR3nt: TGTGCCAGTAGTGCCTCCAGGGGGCCAGCTAACTGTGGCTACACCTTC

d_gene: -
abundance: -
j_gene: TRBJ1-2
v_gene: TRBV27
CDR3aa: CASSLQGNYGYTF
CDR3nt: TGTGCCAGCAGTTTACAGGGGAACTATGGCTACACCTTC

d_gene: -
abundance: -
j_gene: TRBJ1-2
v_gene: TRBV5-1
CDR3aa: CASSLLGIGEANYGYTF
CDR3nt: TGCGCCAGCAGCTTGCTCGGCATCGGGGAAGCTAACTATGGCTACACCTTC

d_gene: -
abundance: -
j_gene: TRBJ2-7
v_gene: TRBV5-1
CDR3aa: CASSLAGLSYEQYF
CDR3nt: TGCGCCAGCAGCTTGGCCGGTCTCTCCTACGAGCAGTACTTC

d_gene: TRBD1
abundance: -
j_gene: TRBJ2-3
v_gene: TRBV5-1
CDR3aa: CASSLGQDADTQYF
CDR3nt: TGCGCCAGCAGCCTCGGACAGGATGCAGATACGCAGTATTTT

d_gene: -
abundance: -
j_gene: TRBJ1-5
v_gene: TRBV10-1
CDR3aa: CASPLGHHNQPQHF
CDR3nt: TGCGCCAGCCCCCTTGGGCACCACAATCAGCCCCAGCATTTT

d_gene: TRBD1
abundance: -
j_gene: TRBJ1-2
v_gene: TRBV15
CDR3aa: CATSRGDRGIKGYTF
CDR3nt: TGTGCCACCAGCAGGGGGGACAGGGGAATTAAGGGCTACACCTTC

d_gene: TRBD1
abundance: once
j_gene: TRBJ1-6
v_gene: TRBV7-9
CDR3aa: CASSPRDSSSPLHF
CDR3nt: TGTGCCAGCAGCCCAAGGGACAGTTCCTCTCCCCTCCACTTT

d_gene: TRBD1
abundance: -
j_gene: TRBJ1-1
v_gene: TRBV6-1
CDR3aa: CASSAPPGQTLNTEAFF
CDR3nt: TGTGCCAGCAGTGCGCCTCCGGGACAGACTTTGAACACTGAAGCTTTCTTT

d_gene: -
abundance: -
j_gene: TRBJ1-6
v_gene: TRBV6-5
CDR3aa: CASTETPRGNSPLHF
CDR3nt: TGTGCCAGCACCGAGACCCCCCGGGGGAATTCACCCCTCCACTTT

d_gene: TRBD2
abundance: -
j_gene: TRBJ2-2
v_gene: TRBV6-5
CDR3aa: CASSYSRGGSTGELFF
CDR3nt: TGTGCCAGCAGTTATAGTCGGGGGGGCAGCACCGGGGAGCTGTTTTTT

d_gene: -
abundance: -
j_gene: TRBJ2-7
v_gene: TRBV6-5
CDR3aa: CASSPLWSSYEQYF
CDR3nt: TGTGCCAGCAGTCCTTTGTGGAGCTCCTACGAGCAGTACTTC

d_gene: TRBD1
abundance: -
j_gene: TRBJ1-2
v_gene: TRBV11-2
CDR3aa: CASSPTGEGYGYTF
CDR3nt: TGTGCCAGCAGCCCCACAGGGGAAGGGTATGGCTACACCTTC

d_gene: -
abundance: -
j_gene: TRBJ1-1
v_gene: TRBV2
CDR3aa: CASSYISGEGTEAFF
CDR3nt: TGTGCCAGCAGTTACATTTCAGGGGAGGGGACTGAAGCTTTCTTT

d_gene: TRBD1
abundance: once
j_gene: TRBJ1-5
v_gene: TRBV6-2/TRBV6-3
CDR3aa: CASSYLAGGNQPQHF
CDR3nt: TGTGCCAGCAGTTACTTGGCAGGGGGAAATCAGCCCCAGCATTTT

d_gene: TRBD1
abundance: -
j_gene: TRBJ1-6
v_gene: TRBV27
CDR3aa: CASSTSRDRNSPLHF
CDR3nt: TGTGCCAGCAGTACTTCCCGGGACAGGAATTCACCCCTCCACTTT

d_gene: TRBD1
abundance: -
j_gene: TRBJ1-1
v_gene: TRBV7-9
CDR3aa: CATQGQGGVTEAFF
CDR3nt: TGTGCCACCCAGGGACAGGGGGGAGTCACTGAAGCTTTCTTT

d_gene: TRBD1
abundance: -
j_gene: TRBJ2-1
v_gene: TRBV2
CDR3aa: CASTQGQGNYNEQFF
CDR3nt: TGTGCCAGCACCCAGGGACAGGGTAACTACAATGAGCAGTTCTTC

d_gene: -
abundance: -
j_gene: TRBJ2-7
v_gene: TRBV12-3/TRBV12-4
CDR3aa: CASSLGLPEQYF
CDR3nt: TGTGCCAGCAGTTTGGGACTTCCCGAGCAGTACTTC

d_gene: TRBD2
abundance: -
j_gene: TRBJ2-1
v_gene: TRBV30
CDR3aa: CAWSPGTSGLGEQFF
CDR3nt: TGTGCCTGGAGTCCCGGGACTAGCGGGCTCGGTGAGCAGTTCTTC

d_gene: TRBD1
abundance: -
j_gene: TRBJ1-5
v_gene: TRBV18
CDR3aa: CASSPLGQGMGQPQHF
CDR3nt: TGTGCCAGCTCACCACTAGGACAGGGAATGGGTCAGCCCCAGCATTTT

d_gene: -
abundance: -
j_gene: TRBJ2-2
v_gene: TRBV7-9
CDR3aa: CASSLALRGNTGELFF
CDR3nt: TGTGCCAGCAGCTTAGCGCTCCGGGGGAACACCGGGGAGCTGTTTTTT

d_gene: -
abundance: few
j_gene: TRBJ2-5
v_gene: TRBV19
CDR3aa: CAAGDTQETQYF
CDR3nt: TGTGCCGCCGGGGACACCCAAGAGACCCAGTACTTC

d_gene: -
abundance: -
j_gene: TRBJ2-7
v_gene: TRBV5-4
CDR3aa: CASSLSPGYEQYF
CDR3nt: TGTGCCAGCAGCTTGTCCCCGGGATACGAGCAGTACTTC

d_gene: -
abundance: -
j_gene: TRBJ1-1
v_gene: TRBV27
CDR3aa: CASSRVNTEAFF
CDR3nt: TGTGCCAGCAGCAGGGTAAACACTGAAGCTTTCTTT

d_gene: -
abundance: -
j_gene: TRBJ2-7
v_gene: TRBV10-3
CDR3aa: CAISDIYEQYF
CDR3nt: TGTGCCATCAGTGATATCTACGAGCAGTACTTC

d_gene: -
abundance: -
j_gene: TRBJ2-7
v_gene: TRBV19
CDR3aa: CASSSNRLPPYEQYF
CDR3nt: TGTGCCAGTAGTAGTAACAGGTTGCCCCCCTACGAGCAGTACTTC

d_gene: TRBD1
abundance: -
j_gene: TRBJ1-1
v_gene: TRBV7-8
CDR3aa: CATNVGQGGTEAFF
CDR3nt: TGTGCCACCAACGTGGGACAGGGGGGCACTGAAGCTTTCTTT

d_gene: -
abundance: -
j_gene: TRBJ1-2
v_gene: TRBV7-9
CDR3aa: CASSFGGVNYGYTF
CDR3nt: TGTGCCAGCAGCTTTGGAGGGGTAAACTATGGCTACACCTTC

d_gene: -
abundance: -
j_gene: TRBJ2-4
v_gene: TRBV7-2
CDR3aa: CASSLAWKNIQYF
CDR3nt: TGTGCCAGCAGCTTGGCCTGGAAAAACATTCAGTACTTC

d_gene: TRBD1
abundance: -
j_gene: TRBJ1-6
v_gene: TRBV2
CDR3aa: CASRDREQYSPLHF
CDR3nt: TGTGCCAGCAGGGACAGGGAGCAGTATTCACCCCTCCACTTT

d_gene: TRBD2
abundance: -
j_gene: TRBJ2-3
v_gene: TRBV9
CDR3aa: CASSGGTTDTQYF
CDR3nt: TGTGCCAGCAGCGGCGGGACTACTGATACGCAGTATTTT